The source of this T cell receptor beta chain is a study of early T cells in non-severe SARS-CoV-2 infection. Study summary: Alpha and beta chains were unpaired, from unsorted whole-blood bulk RNA.

Study findings and constraints: VDJdb-based annotation leaned toward anti-spike CD8 responses and missed private and CD4 specificities.

To note about this clonotype: The target antigen is unknown.

The CDR3 has 14 residues. Germline V lookup: CDR1 PRHDT, CDR2 FYEKMQ (reference sequence). The ends lost 5 bases at V and 8 bases at J; junction bases unmatched: 4. Individual cDNA molecules were tagged with unique molecular identifiers, the study reported. One entry per CDR3 protein, called by TCRdb with MiXCR from the 5' RACE reads. The sample carries roughly 120,000 distinct CDR3 sequences, just under 15% recorded once. The origin of this receptor is an adult who was a healthcare worker with PCR-confirmed SARS-CoV-2 infection or an uninfected control (not recorded which). Sequencing was performed on whole blood. This chain uses TRBV13 with TRBJ1-6; 9 bases are shared with TRBD1. The DNA of the CDR3 is TGTGCCAGCAGCAGACAGGGGGGGTATTCACCCCTCCACTTT. Encoded protein: CASSRQGGYSPLHF. The variable domain in full, completed from reference TRBV13 and TRBJ1-6, reads AAGVIQSPRHLIKEKRETATLKCYPIPRHDTVYWYQQGPGQDPQFLISFYEKMQSDKGSIPDRFSAQQFSDYHSELNMSSLELGDSALYFCASSRQGGYSPLHFGNGTRLTVT.